The 26 T cell receptor beta chains presented below share a single source sample, sequenced in a study of long-term antiretroviral therapy in people with HIV. Researchers report immunoSEQ v3.0 was run at survey level. The table came from immunoSEQ multiplex PCR; TCRdb's copy has only in-frame clones and leaves some out. The sample lists 20,000 or so clones, 79% occurring once. This specimen was unsorted PBMCs, taken at the start of antiretroviral therapy, before treatment. These receptors came from a man younger than 35 with HIV.

This clone is categorized as medium-sized (0.01 to 0.1%). This chain uses TRBV30 with TRBJ1-2, with D possibly TRBD1 on 5 matching bases. The CDR3 has 15 residues. Looked up from germline, CDR1 is GTSNPN and CDR2 is SVGIG (reference sequence). The V and J ends lost 1 base and 7 bases respectively, with 19 bases between them. CDR3 amino acids: CAWSDRDRRMGGYTF. CDR3 DNA: TGTGCCTGGAGTGATCGGGACCGGCGAATGGGTGGCTACACCTTC. The full variable domain, in which reference TRBV30 and TRBJ1-2 provide the parts outside the CDR3, is SQTIHQWPATLVQPVGSPLSLECTVEGTSNPNLYWYRQAAGRGLQLLFYSVGIGQISSEVPQNLSASRPQDRQFILSSKKLLLSDSGFYLCAWSDRDRRMGGYTFGSGTRLTVV.

The rearrangement links TRBV5-1 to TRBJ2-2, with D possibly TRBD2 on 6 matching bases. Germline V gene sequence: CDR1 SGHRS, CDR2 YFSETQ. This CDR3 comprises 15 residues. V was pared by 0 bases and J by 4 bases, with 10 bases between. CDR3 in DNA: TGCGCCAGCAGCTTGGGACTAGATGGCACCGGGGAGCTGTTTTTT. This sequence encodes CASSLGLDGTGELFF.

V is TRBV7-9 and J is TRBJ1-6, with D perhaps matching TRBD1 (5 bases). Germline V gene sequence: CDR1 SEHNR, CDR2 FQNEAQ (reference sequence). The CDR3 loop spans 15 amino acids. V lost 5 bases to trimming and J lost 7 bases, with 15 bases between them. Written as DNA, the CDR3 is TGTGCCAGCAGCCCAGGGATAGTCGAGAATTCACCCCTCCACTTT. Its translation is CASSPGIVENSPLHF.

The chain recombines TRBV5-1 with TRBJ2-1; D possibly corresponds to TRBD2 (6 bases). V gave up 2 bases and J gave up 7 bases, with 13 bases separating them. The germline gives CDR1 SGHRS, CDR2 YFSETQ. CDR3 size: 14 residues. The CDR3 DNA reads as TGCGCCAGCAGCTTTTCCGGGGGAGGAAATGAGCAGTTCTTC. This gives the protein CASSFSGGGNEQFF.

This clone occurred a few times. V gene TRBV9 combines with J gene TRBJ2-7; 7 bases align to TRBD2. After removal of 4 bases from V and 6 bases from J, the junction contained 16 bases not matched to a gene. CDR1 and CDR2 from the germline V gene are SGDLS and YYNGEE. The CDR3 consists of 16 residues. DNA for the CDR3: TGTGCCAGCAGCTCCGACGTTGGGCGGGAGACGGGCGAGCAGTACTTC. Translation gives CASSSDVGRETGEQYF.

This clone was counted between two and nine times. The chain's CDR3 is CASSEALRQGYEQYF. In nucleotides, the CDR3 is TGTGCCAGCAGTGAAGCTCTCAGACAGGGATACGAGCAGTACTTC. The chain links TRBV2 to TRBJ2-7; 7 nucleotides align to TRBD1. CDR3 length: 15 residues. Germline trimming cut 0 bases from V and 4 bases from J; bases unmatched to any gene: 6. Germline V gene sequence: CDR1 SNHLY, CDR2 FYNNEI. Combining the CDR3 with reference TRBV2 and TRBJ2-7 gives the whole variable domain EPEVTQTPSHQVTQMGQEVILRCVPISNHLYFYWYRQILGQKVEFLVSFYNNEISEKSEIFDDQFSVERPDGSNFTLKIRSTKLEDSAMYFCASSEALRQGYEQYFGPGTRLTVT.

This sequence joins TRBV5-8 and TRBJ2-1, with D perhaps TRBD1 (5 bases). The CDR3 length is 14 residues. Trimming stripped 0 bases from V and 5 bases from J, with 9 bases between. Germline V gene sequence: CDR1 SGHTS, CDR2 YDEGEE. The DNA for the CDR3 is TGTGCCAGCAGCTTGGGGGGCTTCCACAATGAGCAGTTCTTC. Its translation: CASSLGGFHNEQFF.

This chain connects TRBV27 to TRBJ2-5; D unresolved. The CDR3 is 18 residues long. CDR1 is MNHEY, CDR2 SMNVEV, per germline (reference sequence). With 5 bases removed from V and 2 bases from J, the gap between germline ends came to 24 bases. The CDR3 spells CASSPNYVFESPQETQYF. The CDR3 DNA sequence: TGTGCCAGCAGTCCGAATTATGTCTTCGAAAGCCCACAAGAGACCCAGTACTTC.

The chain couples TRBV4-3 to TRBJ1-4; TRBD1 might be the D (6 bases). V lost 0 bases to trimming and J lost 4 bases, with 18 bases between them. There are 18 residues in the CDR3. CDR1 is LGHNA, CDR2 YSLEER, per germline. The CDR3 DNA reads as TGCGCCAGCAGCCAAGAAAAGGGGATCGGGGGCCTTAATGAAAAACTGTTTTTT. Protein: CASSQEKGIGGLNEKLFF.

This CDR3 is CASNPGEGPRDIQYF. The CDR3, as DNA: TGTGCCAGTAACCCCGGGGAAGGGCCAAGGGACATTCAGTACTTC. The genes are TRBV19 and TRBJ2-4; weak D call: TRBD2 (5 bases). The CDR3 is made up of 15 amino acids. Trimming stripped 7 bases from V and 8 bases from J, with 21 bases between. Germline CDR1 reads LNHDA; CDR2 reads SQIVND (reference sequence).

This chain joins TRBV5-4 and TRBJ2-1; D is unresolved. Germline-derived CDR1 and CDR2 are SGHNT and YYREEE (reference sequence). V was cut by 3 bases and J by 5 bases, with 12 bases left in between. This CDR3 contains 14 residues. The DNA for the CDR3 is TGTGCCAGCAGCTCCCTATATAGGAACAATGAGCAGTTCTTC. Translation: CASSSLYRNNEQFF.

This chain joins TRBV5-6 and TRBJ2-2; TRBD2 is a possible D gene (7 bases). CDR1 SGHDT and CDR2 YYEEEE come from the germline V gene. The CDR3 extends over 17 amino acids. V was trimmed by 1 base and J by 1 base, leaving 14 bases between them. The CDR3 loop is CASSLTGGGLNTGELFF. CDR3 bases: TGTGCCAGCAGCTTGACGGGGGGCGGTCTGAACACCGGGGAGCTGTTTTTT.

This chain joins TRBV10-3 and TRBJ1-5, with TRBD1 identical over 7 bases. V was clipped by 10 bases and J by 4 bases; unmatched bases: 10. The CDR3 contains 14 residues. The germline V gene has CDR1 ENHRY and CDR2 SYGVKD. The CDR3 DNA sequence: TGTGCCACGGGGACAGCTCTAGGGAATCAGCCCCAGCATTTT. It specifies CATGTALGNQPQHF.

The rearrangement links TRBV29-1 to TRBJ1-1; TRBD1 might be the D (5 bases). Trimming pared 7 bases from V and 2 bases from J, leaving 8 bases between. The germline V gene has CDR1 SQVTM and CDR2 ANQGSEA. The CDR3 is 11 amino acids. CDR3 amino acids: CSGRDNTEAFF. CDR3 in DNA: TGCAGCGGACGGGACAACACTGAAGCTTTCTTT.

This clone was counted only a few times. This chain joins TRBV28 and TRBJ2-7; 8 bases line up with TRBD1. CDR1 is MDHEN and CDR2 is SYDVKM in the germline V gene. The trim removed 6 bases at V and 4 bases at J, leaving 8 bases unmatched. The CDR3 consists of 14 residues. The CDR3 coding sequence is TGTGCCAGCAGCCCCGGGGGACAGGTTTACGAGCAGTACTTC. Residues: CASSPGGQVYEQYF.

This clone was observed a single time. V usage is TRBV2 and J usage is TRBJ1-2; D is perhaps TRBD1 (5 bases). Trimming left V 7 bases short and J 8 bases short, with 20 bases between. CDR3 length equals 14 residues. In germline, CDR1 is SNHLY, CDR2 FYNNEI. The CDR3 loop is CASMRDLEPWGYTF. Here the CDR3 DNA reads TGTGCCAGCATGAGGGACCTAGAGCCGTGGGGCTACACCTTC. The variable domain in full, completed from reference TRBV2 and TRBJ1-2, reads EPEVTQTPSHQVTQMGQEVILRCVPISNHLYFYWYRQILGQKVEFLVSFYNNEISEKSEIFDDQFSVERPDGSNFTLKIRSTKLEDSAMYFCASMRDLEPWGYTFGSGTRLTVV.

The chain has TRBV10-3 and TRBJ1-5; the D is unclear. V lost 0 bases and J 0 bases, leaving 9 bases between the germline ends. The CDR3 is made up of 16 amino acids. Per the germline V gene, CDR1 is ENHRY and CDR2 is SYGVKD. The CDR3 DNA reads as TGTGCCATCAGTGAGTCGACGTTGGGTAGCAATCAGCCCCAGCATTTT. It yields the protein CAISESTLGSNQPQHF.

CDR3 residues: CASSLARGRGTEAFF. CDR3 nucleotides: TGTGCCAGCAGCTTAGCCAGGGGGAGAGGGACTGAAGCTTTCTTT. The chain has TRBV11-1 and TRBJ1-1; 7 positions agree with TRBD1. V was clipped by 0 bases and J by 5 bases; unmatched bases: 6. The CDR3 runs to 15 residues. From germline, CDR1 is SGHAT and CDR2 FQDESV (reference sequence).

The chain has TRBV30 and TRBJ2-1, with no clear D. Germline CDR1 reads GTSNPN; CDR2 reads SVGIG (reference sequence). Trimming shortened V by 5 bases and J by 6 bases, and 17 bases separated the two germline ends. The CDR3 loop spans 14 amino acids. The CDR3 DNA is TGTGCCTGGGCTCGGTGGACCGAAGGCAATGAGCAGTTCTTC. Its protein product is CAWARWTEGNEQFF.

The genes are TRBV9 and TRBJ1-3, with 8 bases aligning to TRBD1. Germline assignment: CDR1 SGDLS and CDR2 YYNGEE. Trimming cost V 0 bases and J 2 bases; bases outside gene matches: 7. The CDR3 has 17 amino acids. The CDR3 here is CASSVGRGPFPGNTIYF. CDR3 in DNA: TGTGCCAGCAGCGTAGGCAGGGGGCCCTTCCCTGGAAACACCATATATTTT.

This chain connects TRBV28 to TRBJ1-1, with D perhaps TRBD1 (6 bases). Looked up from germline, CDR1 is MDHEN and CDR2 is SYDVKM. The CDR3 totals 16 residues. Trimming shortened V by 5 bases and J by 3 bases, and 19 bases separated the two germline ends. CDR3 bases: TGTGCCAGCAGTCCCTGGCGGGGGGCAGTTGACACTGAAGCTTTCTTT. Residues: CASSPWRGAVDTEAFF. The full variable domain, its missing parts supplied by reference TRBV28 and TRBJ1-1, is DVKVTQSSRYLVKRTGEKVFLECVQDMDHENMFWYRQDPGLGLRLIYFSYDVKMKEKGDIPEGYSVSREKKERFSLILESASTNQTSMYLCASSPWRGAVDTEAFFGQGTRLTVV.

CDR3 sequence (DNA): TGTGCCACCAGCAGAGGCAGGGGGACTAATGAAAAACTGTTTTTT. This encodes CATSRGRGTNEKLFF. V is TRBV15 and J is TRBJ1-4, with TRBD1 identical over 7 bases. The CDR3 covers 15 residues. Germline-derived CDR1 and CDR2 are LNHNV and YYDKDF (reference sequence). Trimming took 1 base from V and 2 from J; bases not matched to a gene: 1. The complete variable domain, with remaining parts taken from reference TRBV15 and TRBJ1-4, reads DAMVIQNPRYQVTQFGKPVTLSCSQTLNHNVMYWYQQKSSQAPKLLFHYYDKDFNNEADTPDNFQSRRPNTSFCFLDIRSPGLGDTAMYLCATSRGRGTNEKLFFGSGTQLSVL.

The table lists this clone with a count of one. The V call is TRBV11-3, the J call TRBJ2-1; D ambiguous. The CDR3 is 15 residues long. V gave up 5 bases and J gave up 3 bases, with 14 bases separating them. Germline values: CDR1 SGHNT, CDR2 YENEEA. The CDR3 bases are TGTGCCAGCAGCCATACGAAGATGAACTACAATGAGCAGTTCTTC. Amino acid sequence: CASSHTKMNYNEQFF.

The chain links TRBV19 to TRBJ2-6; D is uncertain. Per the germline V gene, CDR1 is LNHDA and CDR2 is SQIVND (reference sequence). The CDR3 sequence is 19 residues long. The V and J ends lost 3 bases and 0 bases respectively, with 18 bases between them. Here the CDR3 reads CASSILIHDGFSGANVLTF. In DNA form, the CDR3 reads TGTGCCAGTAGTATTTTGATCCACGACGGATTCTCTGGGGCCAACGTCCTGACTTTC. Supplemented by reference TRBV19 and TRBJ2-6, the full variable domain reads DGGITQSPKYLFRKEGQNVTLSCEQNLNHDAMYWYRQDPGQGLRLIYYSQIVNDFQKGDIAEGYSVSREKKESFPLTVTSAQKNPTAFYLCASSILIHDGFSGANVLTFGAGSRLTVL.

The V gene is TRBV4-2, the J gene TRBJ2-2, with TRBD1 as a possible D gene (6 bases). V shed 5 bases and J shed 6 bases, with 13 bases lying between them. The CDR3 consists of 14 residues. In germline, CDR1 is LGHNA, CDR2 YNFKEQ. The CDR3: CASSFTGPAGELFF. CDR3 nucleotide sequence: TGTGCCAGCAGCTTTACAGGGCCGGCCGGGGAGCTGTTTTTT.

The CDR3 nucleotides are TGTGCCAGCAGTTTATCAAGGGTCTCCTACGAGCAGTACTTC. Protein sequence: CASSLSRVSYEQYF. The V gene is TRBV27, the J gene TRBJ2-7; unclear D gene. Germline CDR1 MNHEY, CDR2 SMNVEV (reference sequence). The CDR3 runs to 14 residues. V lost 0 bases and J 0 bases, leaving 6 bases between the germline ends.